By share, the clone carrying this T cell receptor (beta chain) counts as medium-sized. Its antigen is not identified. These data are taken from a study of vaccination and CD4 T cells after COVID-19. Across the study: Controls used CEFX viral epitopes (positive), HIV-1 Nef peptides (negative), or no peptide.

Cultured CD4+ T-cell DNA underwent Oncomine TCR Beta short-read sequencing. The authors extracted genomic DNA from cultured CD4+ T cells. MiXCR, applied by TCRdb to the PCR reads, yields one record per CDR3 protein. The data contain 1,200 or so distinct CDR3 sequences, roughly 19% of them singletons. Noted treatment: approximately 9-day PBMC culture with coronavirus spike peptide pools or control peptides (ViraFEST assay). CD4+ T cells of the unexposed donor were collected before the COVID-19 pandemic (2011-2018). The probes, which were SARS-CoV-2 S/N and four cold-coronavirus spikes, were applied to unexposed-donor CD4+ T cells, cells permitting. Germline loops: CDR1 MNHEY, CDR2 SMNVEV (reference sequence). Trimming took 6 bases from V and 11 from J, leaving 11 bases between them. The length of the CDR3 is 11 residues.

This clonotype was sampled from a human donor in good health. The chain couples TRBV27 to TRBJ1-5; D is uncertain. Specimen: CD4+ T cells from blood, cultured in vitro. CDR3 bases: TGTGCCAGCAGCCGACAAGAGGCCCAGCATTTT. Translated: CASSRQEAQHF.